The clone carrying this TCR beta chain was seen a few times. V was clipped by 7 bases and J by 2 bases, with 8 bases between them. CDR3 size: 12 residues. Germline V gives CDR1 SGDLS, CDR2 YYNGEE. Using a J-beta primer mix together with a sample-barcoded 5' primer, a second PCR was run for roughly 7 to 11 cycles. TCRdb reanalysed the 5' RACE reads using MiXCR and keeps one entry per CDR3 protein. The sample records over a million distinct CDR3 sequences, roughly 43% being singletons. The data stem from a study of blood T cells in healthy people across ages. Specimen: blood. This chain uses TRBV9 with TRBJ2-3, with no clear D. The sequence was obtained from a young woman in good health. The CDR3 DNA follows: TGTGCCAGCGAGGCTCACACAGATACGCAGTATTTT. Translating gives CASEAHTDTQYF. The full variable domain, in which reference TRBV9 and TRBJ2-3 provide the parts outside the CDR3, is DSGVTQTPKHLITATGQRVTLRCSPRSGDLSVYWYQQSLDQGLQFLIQYYNGEERAKGNILERFSAQQFPDLHSELNLSSLELGDSALYFCASEAHTDTQYFGPGTRLTVL.